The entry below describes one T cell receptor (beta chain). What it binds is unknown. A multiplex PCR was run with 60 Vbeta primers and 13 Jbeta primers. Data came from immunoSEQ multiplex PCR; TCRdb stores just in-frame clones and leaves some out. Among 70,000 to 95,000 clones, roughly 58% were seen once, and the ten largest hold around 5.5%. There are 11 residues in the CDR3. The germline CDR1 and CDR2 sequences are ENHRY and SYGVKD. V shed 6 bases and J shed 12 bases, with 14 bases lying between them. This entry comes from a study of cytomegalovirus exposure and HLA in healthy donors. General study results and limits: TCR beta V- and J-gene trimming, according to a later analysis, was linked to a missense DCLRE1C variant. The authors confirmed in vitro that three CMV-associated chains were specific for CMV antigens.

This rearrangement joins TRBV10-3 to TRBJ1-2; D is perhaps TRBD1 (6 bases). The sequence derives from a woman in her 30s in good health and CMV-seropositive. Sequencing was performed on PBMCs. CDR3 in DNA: TGTGCCATCAGAACAGGGAGTGACCACACCTTC. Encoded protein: CAIRTGSDHTF.